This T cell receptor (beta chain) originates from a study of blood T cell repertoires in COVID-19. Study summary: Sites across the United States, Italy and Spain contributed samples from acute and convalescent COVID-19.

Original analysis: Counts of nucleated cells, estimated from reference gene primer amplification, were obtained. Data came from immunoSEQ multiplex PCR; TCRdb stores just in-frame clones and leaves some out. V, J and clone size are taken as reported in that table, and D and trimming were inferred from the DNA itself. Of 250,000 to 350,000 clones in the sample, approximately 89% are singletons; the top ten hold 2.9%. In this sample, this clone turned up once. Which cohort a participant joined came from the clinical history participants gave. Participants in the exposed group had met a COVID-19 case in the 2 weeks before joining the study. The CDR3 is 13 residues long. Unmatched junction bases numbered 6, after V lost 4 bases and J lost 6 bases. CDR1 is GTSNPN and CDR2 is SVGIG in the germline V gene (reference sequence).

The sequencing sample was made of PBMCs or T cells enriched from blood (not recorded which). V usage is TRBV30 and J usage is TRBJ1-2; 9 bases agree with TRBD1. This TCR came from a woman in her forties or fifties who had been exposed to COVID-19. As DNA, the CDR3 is TGTGCCTGGACCGGGACAGGGATCGATGGCTACACCTTC. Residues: CAWTGTGIDGYTF.